The 21 T cell receptor beta chains below were found in one sample sequenced in a study of shared clonotypes between healthy human individuals. Produced via immunoSEQ multiplex PCR; TCRdb's table is partial and in-frame only. The repertoire holds 1.5 million to 2.5 million clones, with about 95% as singletons. CD45RO-negative cells were positively selected for CCR7, leaving out terminally differentiated effector memory CD45RA+ cells. The specimen was naive CD8+ T cells sorted from blood. These receptors all stem from a man between 18 and 35 years old in good health.

The chain recombines TRBV4-1 with TRBJ2-2, with TRBD1 identical over 7 bases. This CDR3 spans 13 amino acids. Germline assignment: CDR1 MGHRA and CDR2 YSYEKL. Losses at the gene ends were 5 bases for V and 7 bases for J; bases not matched to a gene: 4. CDR3 in amino acids: CASSRQGDGELFF. DNA of the CDR3: TGCGCCAGCAGCAGACAGGGAGACGGGGAGCTGTTTTTT.

The chain couples TRBV27 to TRBJ1-5; D uncertain. V was clipped by 3 bases and J by 2 bases, with 11 bases between them. Germline V gene data show CDR1 as MNHEY and CDR2 as SMNVEV (reference sequence). There are 15 residues in the CDR3. CDR3 in DNA: TGTGCCAGCAGTTTTCTGGCCCCCGGCAATCAGCCCCAGCATTTT. Amino acid sequence: CASSFLAPGNQPQHF.

The chain carries TRBV4-1 and TRBJ2-5; 7 bases are a match to TRBD1. From germline, CDR1 is MGHRA and CDR2 YSYEKL. V shed 0 bases and J 2 bases; nucleotides not matched to a gene: 3. This CDR3 has 15 amino acids. CDR3 sequence reads: CASSQDPGQQETQYF. In DNA form, the CDR3 reads TGCGCCAGCAGCCAAGATCCGGGACAGCAAGAGACCCAGTACTTC.

The CDR3 nucleotides are TGTGCCAGCAGTTCCCTGGACAGGGTCTTCTACGAGCAGTACTTC. Its translation is CASSSLDRVFYEQYF. The chain carries TRBV27 and TRBJ2-7; TRBD1 agrees at 8 bases. The CDR3 has 15 amino acids. Germline V lookup: CDR1 MNHEY, CDR2 SMNVEV (reference sequence). The junction had 8 bases not matched to a gene; V was cut back by 4 bases and J by 3 bases.

The chain uses TRBV5-6 and TRBJ1-1; D is perhaps TRBD1 (5 bases). V gave up 4 bases and J gave up 11 bases, with 15 bases separating them. This CDR3 has 12 amino acids. CDR1 is SGHDT and CDR2 is YYEEEE in the germline V gene. The CDR3 coding sequence is TGTGCCAGCAGCCCGGGGGTAGGGGAGGCTTTCTTT. Protein product: CASSPGVGEAFF.

The chain carries TRBV11-3 and TRBJ2-2; 9 nucleotides align to TRBD2. The J segment lost 5 bases and the V segment lost 2 bases, leaving 9 bases of the junction unmatched. The CDR3 is made up of 17 amino acids. Germline V lookup: CDR1 SGHNT, CDR2 YENEEA. CDR3 coding DNA: TGTGCCAGCAGCTTACGTATGGCTAGCGGGGCGACCGGGGAGCTGTTTTTT. This translates into CASSLRMASGATGELFF.

The rearrangement joins TRBV19 to TRBJ1-4; TRBD1 is a possible D gene (5 bases). V shed 0 bases and J shed 7 bases, with 12 bases lying between them. The CDR3 extends over 15 amino acids. Per germline, CDR1 LNHDA and CDR2 SQIVND (reference sequence). The CDR3 DNA follows: TGTGCCAGTAGTATAGATGAGGGACGGGGTGAAAAACTGTTTTTT. It codes for CASSIDEGRGEKLFF.

To note about this clone: Other DNA sequences in this specimen translate into the identical CDR3. This chain connects TRBV7-9 to TRBJ2-7, with D hard to call. This CDR3 spans 14 amino acids. Looked up from germline, CDR1 is SEHNR and CDR2 is FQNEAQ (reference sequence). The germline V and J ends were trimmed by 3 bases and 4 bases, with 13 bases remaining between them. The CDR3 loop is CASSFGLAGYEQYF. CDR3 nucleotide sequence: TGTGCCAGCAGCTTCGGTCTGGCTGGGTACGAGCAGTACTTC.

The CDR3 protein is CASSESFGGTNTEAFF. CDR3 nucleotides: TGCGCCAGCAGTGAGTCGTTCGGGGGAACGAACACTGAAGCTTTCTTT. This sequence joins TRBV10-2 and TRBJ1-1, with D perhaps TRBD1 (5 bases). Germline V gives CDR1 WSHSY, CDR2 SAAADI. The CDR3 consists of 16 residues. Trimming took 0 bases from V and 1 from J, leaving 12 bases between them.

This clone was picked up one time. The chain has TRBV21-1 and TRBJ1-2; the table names TRBD1, a call not compared with the DNA. TRBV21-1 is deemed a pseudogene. CDR3 length: 13 residues. CDR3 in DNA: TGTGCCAGCACCAACAGGGGGAACTATGGCTACACCTTC. Protein: CASTNRGNYGYTF.

V gene TRBV7-2 combines with J gene TRBJ2-1; TRBD2 aligns across 7 bases. The germline gives CDR1 SGHTA, CDR2 FQGNSA. The trim removed 3 bases at V and 6 bases at J, leaving 8 bases unmatched. This CDR3 is 15 amino acids long. CDR3 region: CASSFMLAAGNEQFF. The CDR3 nucleotides are TGTGCCAGCAGCTTTATGCTAGCGGCCGGCAATGAGCAGTTCTTC.

This chain joins TRBV5-1 and TRBJ2-7; weak D call: TRBD2 (5 bases). CDR1 SGHRS and CDR2 YFSETQ come from the germline V gene. V lost 4 bases to trimming and J lost 2 bases, with 10 bases between them. There are 13 residues in the CDR3. The CDR3 reads CASSTGLPYEQYF. The CDR3 coding sequence is TGCGCCAGCAGCACCGGACTTCCCTACGAGCAGTACTTC.

V is TRBV4-1 and J is TRBJ2-2, with 7 nucleotides matching TRBD1. CDR3 length: 15 amino acids. Trimming cost V 5 bases and J 3 bases; bases outside gene matches: 6. CDR1 and CDR2 (germline): MGHRA, YSYEKL. In DNA, the CDR3 is TGCGCCAGCAGCGAATCAGGGGGTTACACCGGGGAGCTGTTTTTT. Translated, it gives CASSESGGYTGELFF.

The genes are TRBV6-6 and TRBJ1-3; TRBD1 is a possible D gene (5 bases). The germline V and J ends were trimmed by 6 bases and 0 bases, with 15 bases remaining between them. CDR1 and CDR2 from the germline V gene are MNHNY and SVGAGI (reference sequence). This CDR3 spans 16 amino acids. The CDR3 nucleotides are TGTGCCAGCAGCCCCTCGGGACTAAGCTCTGGAAACACCATATATTTT. It codes for CASSPSGLSSGNTIYF.

The rearrangement uses TRBV28 and TRBJ2-7; D gene unclear. The CDR3 consists of 12 residues. Trimming stripped 8 bases from V and 3 bases from J, with 11 bases between. Germline CDR1 and CDR2: MDHEN and SYDVKM. This chain's CDR3 is CASCGRDYEQYF. CDR3 nucleotides: TGTGCCAGCTGCGGCAGAGACTACGAGCAGTACTTC.

The chain has TRBV13 and TRBJ2-7, with 7 nucleotides matching TRBD2. Per the germline V gene, CDR1 is PRHDT and CDR2 is FYEKMQ (reference sequence). The CDR3 length is 16 residues. V was pared by 1 base and J by 2 bases, with 8 bases of the junction left unmatched. Here the CDR3 DNA reads TGTGCCAGCAGCTTAGTTAGCGGGCGAACACCCTACGAGCAGTACTTC. It translates to CASSLVSGRTPYEQYF.

This clone was seen just once. This chain uses TRBV5-1 with TRBJ2-3, with TRBD1 matching over 7 bases. Germline CDR1 and CDR2: SGHRS and YFSETQ. The CDR3 totals 13 residues. After removal of 5 bases from V and 4 bases from J, the junction contained 4 bases not matched to a gene. The CDR3 DNA sequence: TGCGCCAGCAGTTGGGGACAGTCAGATACGCAGTATTTT. Its protein product is CASSWGQSDTQYF.

This clone was observed once. The chain is built from TRBV27 and TRBJ2-6, with TRBD2 matching over 7 bases. The V gene end was trimmed by 5 bases and the J gene end by 2 bases; junction bases not matched to a gene: 0. The length of the CDR3 is 14 residues. CDR1 and CDR2 (germline): MNHEY, SMNVEV (reference sequence). CDR3 DNA: TGTGCCAGCAGTGGGGGGGCTGGGGCCAACGTCCTGACTTTC. As protein: CASSGGAGANVLTF.

This clone has more than one count but fewer than ten. This chain connects TRBV9 to TRBJ2-7; TRBD2 matches at 7 bases. The germline CDR1 and CDR2 sequences are SGDLS and YYNGEE. The CDR3 extends over 16 amino acids. V lost 3 bases and J lost 3; bases outside the gene matches: 12. The CDR3 DNA is TGTGCCAGCAGCGCCAGCGGGACGGCGGTTGGCTACGAGCAGTACTTC. This gives the protein CASSASGTAVGYEQYF.

This CDR3 is CASSAEPTSPYEQYF. In DNA form, the CDR3 reads TGTGCCAGCAGCGCGGAACCTACCTCGCCCTACGAGCAGTACTTC. The chain recombines TRBV9 with TRBJ2-7, with D uncertain. The V end lost 3 bases, the J end lost 2 bases, and 15 bases lay between the germline ends. Germline CDR1 reads SGDLS; CDR2 reads YYNGEE. The CDR3 covers 15 residues.

The rearrangement links TRBV7-2 to TRBJ2-7, with 8 bases aligning to TRBD2. Looked up from germline, CDR1 is SGHTA and CDR2 is FQGNSA. Germline trimming cut 2 bases from V and 2 bases from J; bases unmatched to any gene: 8. The CDR3 length is 16 residues. CDR3 nucleotides: TGTGCCAGCAGCTTAACCCCCGGGGGGGCAGCCTACGAGCAGTACTTC. It yields the protein CASSLTPGGAAYEQYF.